This is a list of T cell receptor beta chains from one sample in a study of blood T cell repertoires in COVID-19. Libraries were prepared by immunoSEQ multiplex PCR; TCRdb keeps only in-frame clonotypes and omits some of them. The repertoire holds around 93,000 clones, roughly 88% seen once, with 8.5% to 14% in the top ten. Input material: peripheral blood. These receptors all come from a man older than 75 with acute or convalescent COVID-19. Both conserved end residues are part of each CDR3. The D gene is left open where the match is weak. Expanded clones are given a class, and other clones once, few, many or no size at all.

j_call clone_size d_call v_call cdr3_aa cdr3_nt
TRBJ2-5 NA NA TRBV15 CATSRDGEQGETQYF TGTGCCACCAGCAGAGATGGCGAGCAGGGGGAGACCCAGTACTTC
TRBJ2-7 NA NA TRBV3-1/TRBV3-2 CASSQGRGAEQYF TGTGCCAGCAGCCAAGGGCGCGGGGCCGAGCAGTACTTC
TRBJ2-6 NA NA TRBV7-8 CASSLAARSGANVLTF TGTGCCAGCAGCTTAGCGGCTCGCTCTGGGGCCAACGTCCTGACTTTC
TRBJ1-5 NA NA TRBV9 CASSVEPSGDDSNQPQHF TGTGCCAGCAGCGTAGAGCCCTCCGGAGACGATAGCAATCAGCCCCAGCATTTT
TRBJ1-6 once NA TRBV9 CASSVETNNSPLHF TGTGCCAGCAGCGTAGAGACAAACAATTCACCCCTCCACTTT
TRBJ1-1 NA NA TRBV2 CASTTDRGGEAFF TGTGCCAGCACCACGGACAGAGGGGGTGAAGCTTTCTTT
TRBJ2-1 once TRBD2 TRBV27 CASSLLAGGTQVGKQFF TGTGCCAGCAGTTTATTAGCGGGGGGGACTCAGGTTGGCAAGCAGTTCTTC
TRBJ2-7 few NA TRBV6-2/TRBV6-3 CASSHRDFGYEQYF TGTGCCAGCAGCCACCGGGACTTTGGATACGAGCAGTACTTC
TRBJ1-1 once TRBD1 TRBV14 CASSQVFPGGYGEAFF TGTGCCAGCAGCCAAGTCTTCCCAGGGGGCTATGGTGAAGCTTTCTTT
TRBJ2-3 once TRBD2 TRBV2 CASSGRSGRGDTQYF TGTGCCAGCAGTGGAAGGAGCGGGAGAGGAGATACGCAGTATTTT
TRBJ1-1 NA TRBD1 TRBV5-4 CASSFRTGFDTEAFF TGTGCCAGCAGCTTCCGGACAGGGTTTGACACTGAAGCTTTCTTT